This entry describes one TCR beta chain. This receptor's antigen is unknown. No much larger clone is present one base from it, and per-base qualities are unavailable. TCR CDR3 regions were amplified from genomic DNA by multiplex PCR using the deep immunoSEQ assay. For each cell subset, the extracted genomic DNA was distributed evenly across all wells of several immunoSEQ 96-well plates, and each plate served as one replicate. For sorted subsets, approximately 210 ng genomic DNA, equal to 25,000 to 35,000 T cell genomes, was loaded into each replicate PCR. Purified libraries were quantified with a Qubit 3.0 fluorometer, sized on a Bioanalyzer 2100, and re-quantified with the KAPA Library Quantification kit. Each immunoSEQ 96-well plate was sequenced on its own single-read 150-cycle Illumina NextSeq 550 flow cell. In the source study's methods: The immunoSEQ output contained only junctional sequences without quality scores, so filtering could not match that applied to full-length reads. Sequences were annotated with PyIR, a Python wrapper for IgBLAST v1.9, and V/J genes and CDR3 were assigned using IMGT germline references. Reads were filtered out if the reads had weak V/J assignments (E-value above 1e-6), no CDR3, stop codons, out-of-frame junctions, or ambiguous translated residues. A V3J clonotype was defined by an identical inferred V gene, J gene, and CDR3 amino acid sequence. Percentage overlap between repertoires was calculated by dividing the number of shared unique clonotypes by the size of the smaller repertoire. Richness of each repertoire was evaluated using RTK rarefaction, the Chao1 estimator, and Recon v2.1 estimates of unobserved clonotypes. Generation probabilities were computed with OLGA for all TCRbeta clonotypes obtained by the gDNA method from four donors. TCRdb took over this immuneACCESS table, retaining in-frame rearrangements with V and J assigned. Such tables are incomplete; in checked studies, under half of the missing clones stem from an unresolved V gene, and the remainder is unexplained. The V and J calls and clone size come from that table; D and trimming were worked out from the DNA. This sample is represented by over a million clones; 95% to 99% of them were singletons. The ten largest clones represent less than 0.55% of the sample.

The sample belongs to a study of shared clonotypes between healthy human individuals (dated by TCRdb to 2018 to 2021). Looking at the study overall: A couple of women and a few men aged 18 to 49 years were included in the cohort. For each donor, CD4 naive and CD4 memory were each run on three plates, CD8 naive on two plates, and CD8 memory on one plate. To estimate repertoire size and how much clonotypes are shared between individuals, the study performed deep sequencing of blood TCR repertoires from about five healthy adults. To increase sequencing depth and limit assay-specific biases, TCR repertoire library preparation and sequencing were carried out by different laboratories using diverse techniques. Between about 0.85 and 9.5 billion PBMCs per donor were obtained by leukapheresis.

Healthy HIV-negative adults with no recently reported acute infections or vaccinations were included as donors. Every donor was a Caucasian adult residing in Nashville, Tennessee, USA. CD4+ T cells were enriched through magnetic negative selection, after which naive cells were positively selected on CD45RA and the remaining negative fraction served as the memory subset. Blood was obtained by leukapheresis, after which PBMCs were separated by Ficoll-Histopaque density gradient centrifugation and cryopreserved in liquid nitrogen vapor phase. Purity and quantity of every magnetically sorted T cell population were checked by analytical flow cytometry. Genomic DNA was isolated from each sorted fraction and quantified by UV absorbance on a Nanodrop 2000c. CDR1 SGHAT and CDR2 FQNNGV were looked up in the germline V gene. V is clipped by 1 base and J by 5 bases, and the sequence between their germline boundaries is 6 bases long. There are 13 amino acids in the CDR3, from cysteine to phenylalanine inclusive. Only CDR3 DNA is held: 39 bases, read in frame from base 1.

The investigation overall reported the following: Only blood was sampled, and tissue TCR repertoires likely differ from those in blood. Naive subsets generally had larger estimated clonotype richness than memory subsets. Sharing across several donors was observed for around 5% of naive CD4, less than 4% of naive CD8, 2.3% of memory CD4, and about 0.4% of memory CD8 clonotypes. Pairwise subsampling indicated that sequencing depth was expected to affect the degree of clonotype sharing among donors. Even with the large sequencing depth, rarefaction of the sorted-subset datasets indicated that sequencing was incomplete. The small number of donors limited the genetic and exposure-history diversity represented. Compared with non-shared clonotypes, clonotypes shared by all four sorted-subset donors had higher generation probabilities.

The rearrangement combines TRBV11-2 with TRBJ2-4, with the D gene not confidently named. The specimen was naive CD4+ T cells sorted from blood. The intended sense of this specimen's cell subset or site label: CD45RA+ positively selected. The sequence was collected from a man in his thirties or forties in good health. The CDR3 amino acid sequence is: CASSLGIQNIQYF. The nucleotides are TGTGCCAGCAGCTTAGGTATCCAAAACATTCAGTACTTC.